Listed below are T cell receptor beta chains from one sample, sequenced in a study of Ad26.COV2.S vaccination and SARS-CoV-2 variants. TCRdb's table, derived via immunoSEQ multiplex PCR, lists solely in-frame clones and lacks some. The data contain over 110,000 clones, roughly 89% of them singletons. The material was peripheral blood, obtained after recovery from COVID-19. The source is a human donor who had recovered from COVID-19. CDR3s include the opening cysteine and the closing phenylalanine or tryptophan. The D gene is left open where the match is weak. Size is stated for part of the rows, as once, few or many counts, or as a class when the clone is expanded.

15	TRBV28	TRBJ1-2	.	.	CASSLGGGQLYGYTF	TGTGCCAGCAGTTTAGGAGGAGGGCAGCTCTATGGCTACACCTTC
13	TRBV28	TRBJ1-2	.	.	CASSPGSSYGYTF	TGTGCCAGCAGCCCAGGGTCAAGCTATGGCTACACCTTC
12	TRBV2	TRBJ2-2	.	.	CASRSRPGELFF	TGTGCCAGCAGGTCCCGGCCCGGGGAGCTGTTTTTT
13	TRBV30	TRBJ1-1	.	.	CAWSQGSNTEAFF	TGTGCCTGGAGTCAGGGGTCGAACACTGAAGCTTTCTTT
17	TRBV2	TRBJ2-3	.	TRBD2	CASSLRMGLARTDTQYF	TGTGCCAGCAGTCTAAGGATGGGACTAGCCCGGACAGATACGCAGTATTTT
13	TRBV30	TRBJ2-3	.	.	CAGTLPSTDTQYF	TGTGCAGGAACGCTCCCGAGCACAGATACGCAGTATTTT
14	TRBV2	TRBJ1-1	.	.	CASRKQQGGTEAFF	TGTGCCAGCAGAAAACAACAGGGTGGCACTGAAGCTTTCTTT
16	TRBV11-2	TRBJ1-6	.	.	CASSLDLRRTNSPLHF	TGTGCCAGCAGCTTAGATCTCCGGAGGACGAATTCACCCCTCCACTTT
11	TRBV19	TRBJ1-2	.	.	CASSMRYGYTF	TGTGCCAGTAGTATGCGTTATGGCTACACCTTC
14	TRBV9	TRBJ2-1	.	.	CASSGASSYNEQFF	TGTGCCAGCAGCGGGGCCAGCTCCTACAATGAGCAGTTCTTC
14	TRBV4-1	TRBJ2-3	once	TRBD2	CASRILAGGPAQYF	TGCGCCAGCAGAATACTAGCGGGGGGGCCCGCGCAGTATTTT
14	TRBV19	TRBJ2-7	once	TRBD1	CASRDRVGGYEQYF	TGTGCCAGTAGGGACAGGGTAGGAGGCTACGAGCAGTACTTC
14	TRBV6-5	TRBJ2-3	.	TRBD2	CASKQTSGAGTQYF	TGTGCCAGCAAGCAAACTAGCGGGGCGGGTACGCAGTATTTT
16	TRBV29-1	TRBJ2-1	.	TRBD1	CSALRTGGIFDNEQFF	TGCAGCGCTCTACGGACAGGGGGTATCTTCGACAATGAGCAGTTCTTC
15	TRBV27	TRBJ1-4	.	.	CASSPSGIVHEKLFF	TGTGCCAGCAGCCCGTCGGGAATTGTGCACGAAAAACTGTTTTTT
14	TRBV2	TRBJ2-7	.	TRBD2	CASTPSGGWTEQYF	TGTGCCAGCACCCCATCGGGGGGGTGGACCGAGCAGTACTTC
14	TRBV4-3	TRBJ1-1	once	.	CASSQFLENTEAFF	TGCGCCAGCAGCCAATTCCTGGAGAACACTGAAGCTTTCTTT
15	TRBV7-9	TRBJ1-5	few	.	CASSTGEGSNQPQHF	TGTGCCAGCAGCACGGGGGAAGGTTCCAATCAGCCCCAGCATTTT
12	TRBV19	TRBJ2-1	once	.	CASSIAPGEQFF	TGTGCCAGTAGTATAGCCCCGGGCGAGCAGTTCTTC
13	TRBV5-5	TRBJ2-7	few	.	CASSFAGAYEQYF	TGTGCCAGCAGCTTTGCGGGTGCCTACGAGCAGTACTTC
15	TRBV9	TRBJ2-1	.	.	CASSKQGSSYNEQFF	TGTGCCAGCAGCAAACAGGGTTCCTCCTACAATGAGCAGTTCTTC
18	TRBV15	TRBJ2-1	.	TRBD1	CATSRANGQGMGFNEQFF	TGTGCCACCAGCAGAGCTAATGGACAGGGGATGGGGTTCAATGAGCAGTTCTTC
18	TRBV11-3	TRBJ1-1	.	TRBD1	CASSPWDRAFGPNTEAFF	TGTGCCAGCAGCCCTTGGGACAGGGCCTTCGGGCCGAACACTGAAGCTTTCTTT
13	TRBV30	TRBJ1-1	once	TRBD1	CAWRAPGTGWAFF	TGTGCCTGGAGGGCCCCCGGGACAGGGTGGGCTTTCTTT
13	TRBV5-8	TRBJ1-4	.	.	CASSLERKEKLFF	TGTGCCAGCAGCTTGGAGCGTAAGGAAAAACTGTTTTTT
13	TRBV12-3/TRBV12-4	TRBJ1-2	once	.	CASSPSLDYGYTF	TGTGCCAGCAGTCCCTCACTGGACTATGGCTACACCTTC
15	TRBV7-9	TRBJ1-1	once	.	CASSLARQGNTEAFF	TGTGCCAGCAGCTTAGCGCGCCAGGGGAACACTGAAGCTTTCTTT
16	TRBV4-3	TRBJ2-3	.	TRBD2	CASSLLAGANTDTQYF	TGCGCCAGCAGCCTTCTAGCGGGGGCGAACACAGATACGCAGTATTTT
13	TRBV5-6	TRBJ2-5	.	.	CASSFFRGETQYF	TGTGCCAGCAGCTTTTTCAGGGGAGAGACCCAGTACTTC
16	TRBV5-1	TRBJ2-3	.	TRBD1	CASSLWGDRGADTQYF	TGCGCCAGCAGCTTGTGGGGAGACAGGGGGGCAGATACGCAGTATTTT
15	TRBV4-3	TRBJ2-1	.	TRBD2	CASSQFSGGNNEQFF	TGCGCCAGCAGCCAATTTAGCGGGGGGAACAATGAGCAGTTCTTC
15	TRBV4-1	TRBJ2-5	.	TRBD1	CASSQGGQHQETQYF	TGCGCCAGCAGCCAAGGGGGACAGCATCAAGAGACCCAGTACTTC
15	TRBV7-8	TRBJ1-2	.	TRBD1	CASSLRRGRYDGYTF	TGTGCCAGCAGCTTACGTAGGGGGCGGTACGATGGCTACACCTTC
11	TRBV19	TRBJ2-7	once	.	CASSIREEQYF	TGTGCCAGTAGTATAAGGGAGGAGCAGTACTTC
14	TRBV29-1	TRBJ2-1	once	TRBD1	CSVTGQAGYNEQFF	TGCAGCGTGACGGGACAGGCCGGATACAATGAGCAGTTCTTC
15	TRBV4-3	TRBJ2-6	.	.	CASSQDRVGANVLTF	TGCGCCAGCAGCCAAGATCGCGTTGGGGCCAACGTCCTGACTTTC
17	TRBV19	TRBJ2-3	.	.	CASSTLSTPTRTDTQYF	TGTGCCAGTAGTACTCTTTCGACACCGACCCGCACAGATACGCAGTATTTT
15	TRBV9	TRBJ2-3	once	.	CASSIGTLRTDTQYF	TGTGCCAGCAGCATAGGGACTCTTCGCACAGATACGCAGTATTTT
13	TRBV5-4	TRBJ2-5	.	.	CASSLQGTETQYF	TGTGCCAGCAGCTTGCAGGGAACGGAGACCCAGTACTTC
15	TRBV6-5	TRBJ2-1	.	TRBD1	CASKPGQGTPNEQFF	TGTGCCAGCAAACCCGGACAGGGGACACCCAATGAGCAGTTCTTC
15	TRBV6-5	TRBJ1-2	.	.	CASSSPGQGNYGYTF	TGTGCCAGCAGTTCCCCCGGGCAGGGGAACTATGGCTACACCTTC
16	TRBV7-9	TRBJ1-4	.	TRBD1	CASSPLGGTVNEKLFF	TGTGCCAGCAGCCCCTTGGGAGGGACAGTAAATGAAAAACTGTTTTTT
15	TRBV19	TRBJ1-1	.	TRBD1	CASSLGGGLNTEAFF	TGTGCCAGTAGTTTGGGAGGGGGCTTGAACACTGAAGCTTTCTTT
14	TRBV14	TRBJ2-5	.	TRBD1	CASRRTGSRETQYF	TGTGCCAGCAGACGGACAGGGAGTAGGGAGACCCAGTACTTC
15	TRBV6-2/TRBV6-3	TRBJ2-1	.	TRBD2	CASSFSGVSYNEQFF	TGTGCCAGCAGTTTTAGCGGGGTCTCCTACAATGAGCAGTTCTTC
12	TRBV30	TRBJ2-5	.	.	CAWSLGQETQYF	TGTGCCTGGAGTTTGGGGCAAGAGACCCAGTACTTC
16	TRBV15	TRBJ1-3	.	TRBD1	CATSRDWDRASGTIYF	TGTGCCACCAGCAGAGATTGGGACAGGGCGAGTGGGACCATATATTTT
15	TRBV2	TRBJ2-1	.	TRBD1	CASRTSGTGATEQFF	TGTGCCAGCAGGACCAGCGGGACAGGGGCCACCGAGCAGTTCTTC
13	TRBV13	TRBJ2-3	.	.	CASSFGATDTQYF	TGTGCCAGCAGCTTTGGGGCCACCGATACGCAGTATTTT
14	TRBV6-5	TRBJ2-1	.	TRBD2	CASTSGGASNEQFF	TGTGCCAGCACCAGCGGGGGGGCGTCAAATGAGCAGTTCTTC
15	TRBV9	TRBJ2-7	.	TRBD1	CASSADRGPSYEQYF	TGTGCCAGCAGCGCGGACAGGGGGCCCTCCTACGAGCAGTACTTC
16	TRBV18	TRBJ1-5	.	.	CASSPMGGTSNQPQHF	TGTGCCAGCTCACCTATGGGAGGAACTAGCAATCAGCCCCAGCATTTT
14	TRBV18	TRBJ1-1	once	.	CASSPLREGAEAFF	TGTGCCAGCTCACCACTAAGAGAGGGCGCTGAAGCTTTCTTT
15	TRBV27	TRBJ2-7	.	.	CASSLKGQVPYEQYF	TGTGCCAGCAGTTTAAAGGGACAAGTACCCTACGAGCAGTACTTC
11	TRBV20-1	TRBJ2-3	.	.	CSADSVSAQYF	TGCAGTGCGGATAGCGTCAGCGCGCAGTATTTT
15	TRBV28	TRBJ2-5	.	.	CASSLSWGGEETQYF	TGTGCCAGCAGTTTAAGTTGGGGCGGGGAAGAGACCCAGTACTTC